The sequence of this TCR beta chain was determined in a study of prognosis after radiotherapy for stage I lung cancer. The study amplified the TCR beta CDR3 region from genomic DNA. This amplification was carried out by two rounds of multiplex PCR. Specific primers for each TRBV and TRBJ gene were what first-round PCR used. Universal primers were used for second-round PCR. Each CDR3 protein gets one entry after TCRdb re-called the multiplex PCR reads with MiXCR. Of fewer than 25,000 distinct CDR3 sequences detected, around 37% appear once; the ten largest clones hold around 60%. Deletions cut 5 bases from V and 4 bases from J, with 17 bases between. CDR3 length: 15 amino acids. The germline V gene has CDR1 LGHDT and CDR2 YNNKEL (reference sequence). Study-wide results and caveats: Following stereotactic body radiation therapy, patients who went on to develop distant metastases had lower Shannon entropy.

This clonotype was seen repeatedly, ten times or more. As yet, its antigen is unknown. The clonotype comes from a donor older than 45 with non-small cell lung cancer. The specimen was PBMCs, collected before or after stereotactic body radiation therapy (not recorded which). The chain employs TRBV3-1 and TRBJ1-1; D perhaps matches TRBD1 (6 bases). CDR3 sequence: CASSGGVGAGTEAFF. The DNA for the CDR3 is TGTGCCAGCAGCGGGGGCGTGGGGGCTGGCACTGAAGCTTTCTTT.